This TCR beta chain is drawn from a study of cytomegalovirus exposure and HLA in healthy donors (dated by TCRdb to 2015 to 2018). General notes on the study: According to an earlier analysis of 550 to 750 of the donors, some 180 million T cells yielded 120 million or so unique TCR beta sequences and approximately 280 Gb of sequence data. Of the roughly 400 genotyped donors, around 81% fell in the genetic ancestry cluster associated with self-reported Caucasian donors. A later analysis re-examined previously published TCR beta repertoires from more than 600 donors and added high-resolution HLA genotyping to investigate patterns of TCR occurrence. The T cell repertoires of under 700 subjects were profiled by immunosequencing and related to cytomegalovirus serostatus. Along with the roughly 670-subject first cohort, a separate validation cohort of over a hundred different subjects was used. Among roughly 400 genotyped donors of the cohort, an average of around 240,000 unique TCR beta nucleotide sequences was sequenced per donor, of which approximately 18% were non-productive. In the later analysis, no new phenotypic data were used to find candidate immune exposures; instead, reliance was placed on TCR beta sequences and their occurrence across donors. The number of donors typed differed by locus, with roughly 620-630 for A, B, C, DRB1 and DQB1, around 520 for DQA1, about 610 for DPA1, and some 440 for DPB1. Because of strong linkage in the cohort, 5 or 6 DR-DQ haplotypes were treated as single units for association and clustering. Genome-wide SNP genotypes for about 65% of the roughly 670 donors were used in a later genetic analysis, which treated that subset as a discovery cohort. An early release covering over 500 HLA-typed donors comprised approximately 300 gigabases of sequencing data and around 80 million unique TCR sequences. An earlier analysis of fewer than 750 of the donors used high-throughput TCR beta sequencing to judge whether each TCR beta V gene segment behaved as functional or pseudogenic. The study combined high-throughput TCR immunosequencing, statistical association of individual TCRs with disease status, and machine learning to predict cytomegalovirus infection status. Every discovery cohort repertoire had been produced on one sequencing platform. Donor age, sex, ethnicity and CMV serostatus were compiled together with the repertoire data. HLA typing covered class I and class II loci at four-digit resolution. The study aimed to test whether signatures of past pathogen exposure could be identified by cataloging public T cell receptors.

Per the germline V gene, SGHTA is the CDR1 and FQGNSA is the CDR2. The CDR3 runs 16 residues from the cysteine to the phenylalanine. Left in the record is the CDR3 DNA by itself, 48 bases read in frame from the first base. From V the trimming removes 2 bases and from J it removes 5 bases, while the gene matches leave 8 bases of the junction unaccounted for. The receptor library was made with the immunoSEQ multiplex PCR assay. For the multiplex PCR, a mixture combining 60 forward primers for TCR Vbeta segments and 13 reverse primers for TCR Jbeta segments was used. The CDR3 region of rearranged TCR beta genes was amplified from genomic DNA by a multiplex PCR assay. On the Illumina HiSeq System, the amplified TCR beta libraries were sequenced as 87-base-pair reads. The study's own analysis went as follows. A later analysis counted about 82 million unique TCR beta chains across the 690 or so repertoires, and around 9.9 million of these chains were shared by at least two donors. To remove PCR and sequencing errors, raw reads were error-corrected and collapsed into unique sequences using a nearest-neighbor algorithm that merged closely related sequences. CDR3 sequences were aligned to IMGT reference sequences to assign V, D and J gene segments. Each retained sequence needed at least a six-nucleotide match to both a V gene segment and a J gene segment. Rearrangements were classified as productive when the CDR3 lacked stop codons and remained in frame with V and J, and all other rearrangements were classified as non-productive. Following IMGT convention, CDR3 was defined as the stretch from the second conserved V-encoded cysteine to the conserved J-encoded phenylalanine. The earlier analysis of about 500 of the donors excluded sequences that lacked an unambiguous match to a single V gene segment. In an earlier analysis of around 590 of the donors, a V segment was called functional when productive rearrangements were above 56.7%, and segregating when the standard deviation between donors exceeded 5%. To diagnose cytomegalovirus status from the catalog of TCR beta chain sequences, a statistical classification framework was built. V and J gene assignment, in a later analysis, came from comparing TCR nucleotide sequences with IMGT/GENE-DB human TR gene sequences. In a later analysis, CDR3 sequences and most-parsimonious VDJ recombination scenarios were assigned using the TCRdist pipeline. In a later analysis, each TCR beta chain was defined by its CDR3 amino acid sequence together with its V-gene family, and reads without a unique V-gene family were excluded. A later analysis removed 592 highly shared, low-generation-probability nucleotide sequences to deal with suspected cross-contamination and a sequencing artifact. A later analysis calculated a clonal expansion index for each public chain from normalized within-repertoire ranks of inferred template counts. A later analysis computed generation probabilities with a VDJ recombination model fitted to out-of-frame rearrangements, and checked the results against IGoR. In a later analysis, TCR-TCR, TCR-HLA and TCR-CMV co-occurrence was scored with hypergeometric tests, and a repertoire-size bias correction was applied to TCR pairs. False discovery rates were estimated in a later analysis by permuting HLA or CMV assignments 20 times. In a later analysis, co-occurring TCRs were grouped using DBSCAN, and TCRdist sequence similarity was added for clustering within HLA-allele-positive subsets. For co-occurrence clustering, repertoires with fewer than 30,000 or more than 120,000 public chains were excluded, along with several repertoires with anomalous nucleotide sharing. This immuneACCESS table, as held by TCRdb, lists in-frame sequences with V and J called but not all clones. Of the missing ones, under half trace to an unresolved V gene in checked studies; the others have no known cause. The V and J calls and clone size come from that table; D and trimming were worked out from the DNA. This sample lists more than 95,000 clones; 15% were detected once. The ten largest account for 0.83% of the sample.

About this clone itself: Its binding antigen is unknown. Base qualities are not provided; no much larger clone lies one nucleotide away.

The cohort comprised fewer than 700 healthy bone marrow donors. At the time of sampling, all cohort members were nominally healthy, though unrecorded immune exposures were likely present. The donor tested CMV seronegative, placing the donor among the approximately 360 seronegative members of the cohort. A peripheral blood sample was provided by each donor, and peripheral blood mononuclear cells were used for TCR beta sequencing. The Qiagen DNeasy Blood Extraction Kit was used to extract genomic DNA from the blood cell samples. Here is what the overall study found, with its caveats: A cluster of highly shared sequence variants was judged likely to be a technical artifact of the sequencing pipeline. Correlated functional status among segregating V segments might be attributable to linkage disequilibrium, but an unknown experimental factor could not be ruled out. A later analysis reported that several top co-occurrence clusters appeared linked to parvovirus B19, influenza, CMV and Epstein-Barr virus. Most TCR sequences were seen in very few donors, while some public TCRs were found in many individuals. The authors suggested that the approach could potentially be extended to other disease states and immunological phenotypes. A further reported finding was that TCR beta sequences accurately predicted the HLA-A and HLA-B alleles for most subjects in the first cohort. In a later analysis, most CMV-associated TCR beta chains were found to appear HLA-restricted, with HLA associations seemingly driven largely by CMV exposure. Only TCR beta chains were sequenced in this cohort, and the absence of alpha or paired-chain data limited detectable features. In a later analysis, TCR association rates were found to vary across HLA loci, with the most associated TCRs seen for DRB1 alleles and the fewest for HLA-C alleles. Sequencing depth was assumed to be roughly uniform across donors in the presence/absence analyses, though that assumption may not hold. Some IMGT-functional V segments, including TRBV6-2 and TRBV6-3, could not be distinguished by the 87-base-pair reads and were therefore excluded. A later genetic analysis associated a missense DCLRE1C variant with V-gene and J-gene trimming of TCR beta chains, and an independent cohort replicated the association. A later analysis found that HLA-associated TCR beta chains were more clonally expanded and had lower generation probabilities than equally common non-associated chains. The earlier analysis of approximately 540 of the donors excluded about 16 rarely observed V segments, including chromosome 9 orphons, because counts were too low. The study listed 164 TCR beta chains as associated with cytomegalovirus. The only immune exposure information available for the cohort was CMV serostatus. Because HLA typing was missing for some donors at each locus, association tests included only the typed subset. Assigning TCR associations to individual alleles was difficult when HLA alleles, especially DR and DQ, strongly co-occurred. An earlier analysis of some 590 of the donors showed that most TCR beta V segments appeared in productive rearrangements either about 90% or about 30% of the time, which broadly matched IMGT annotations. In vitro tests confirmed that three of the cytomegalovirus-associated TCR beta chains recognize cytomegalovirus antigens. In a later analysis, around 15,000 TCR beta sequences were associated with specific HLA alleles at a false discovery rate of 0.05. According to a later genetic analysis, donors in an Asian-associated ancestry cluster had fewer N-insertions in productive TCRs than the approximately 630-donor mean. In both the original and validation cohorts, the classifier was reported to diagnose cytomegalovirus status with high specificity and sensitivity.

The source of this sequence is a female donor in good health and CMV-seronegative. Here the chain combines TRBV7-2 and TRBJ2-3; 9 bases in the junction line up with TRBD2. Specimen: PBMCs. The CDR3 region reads CASSLWGGGAGDTQYF. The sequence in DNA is TGTGCCAGCAGCTTATGGGGCGGGGGGGCCGGAGATACGCAGTATTTT.